This TCR beta chain was found in a study of blood T cell repertoires in COVID-19. Study-wide background: PBMCs, B-cell-depleted T cells, or T cells were the source of the cDNA or gDNA that made up the material.

Germline V gene data show CDR1 as SNHLY and CDR2 as FYNNEI. Deletions cut 4 bases from V and 8 bases from J, with 18 bases between. The CDR3 is 15 amino acids. Some clones are missing from TCRdb's copy, which holds only in-frame ones; the method was immunoSEQ multiplex PCR. The data contain 200,000 to 250,000 clones, more than 85% of them seen just once; the ten biggest clones take up over 2.5%. The sequencing input was peripheral blood. The sequence was obtained from a man between 60 and 75 years old with acute or convalescent COVID-19. This chain links TRBV2 with TRBJ2-1; D possibly corresponds to TRBD1 (5 bases). CDR3 in amino acids: CASSVLGHPVHEQFF. Written as DNA, the CDR3 is TGTGCCAGCAGTGTTTTAGGACACCCCGTGCATGAGCAGTTCTTC.